The TCR beta chain described here comes from a study of T cell repertoires in cytomegalovirus infection. As for the study in general: Based on public TCR beta signatures, there were indications of CMV infection and of a matching HLA type. Study-wide results and limits: The response measured ex vivo was dominated by TCR beta clonotypes (HLA-C-restricted and CMV-specific). Individuals carrying CMV plus the relevant HLA were identified by cumulative frequency of public TCR beta families.

Germline loops: CDR1 LGHDT, CDR2 YNNKEL (reference sequence). The V gene lost 0 bases and the J gene lost 7 bases, with 10 bases spanning the gap. This CDR3 comprises 13 residues. This clonotype has a count of ten or more. What it recognizes is unknown. Each CDR3 protein is one row after TCRdb ran MiXCR on the reads. The sample contains about 920,000 distinct CDR3 sequences, roughly 31% of which appear only once. The clonotype was recovered from a human donor in good health (CMV status not recorded). Some clones in this sample may be carry-over from other donors' samples. The sample here was cultured CD8+ T cells from PBMCs, taken from culture after CMV antigen stimulation. The chain employs TRBV3-1 and TRBJ2-7; the D is unclear. CDR3 in DNA: TGTGCCAGCAGCCAAGAAGGAGCGATTGAGCAGTACTTC. Translation gives CASSQEGAIEQYF.